This T cell receptor (beta chain) was identified in a study of cytomegalovirus exposure and HLA in healthy donors. Data came from immunoSEQ multiplex PCR; TCRdb stores just in-frame clones and leaves some out. The sample lists 150,000 to 200,000 clones, 86% occurring once. This CDR3 spans 15 amino acids. The V end lost 1 base, the J end lost 8 bases, and 15 bases lay between the germline ends. CDR1 is LGHNA and CDR2 is YSLEER in the germline V gene. This sequence joins TRBV4-3 and TRBJ2-1; weak D call: TRBD2 (6 bases). Material: PBMCs. The sequence came from a woman aged 25-40 years in good health and CMV-seronegative. For the CDR3, the DNA is TGCGCCAGCAGCCAAGTGGGAACTAGCAGGTATGAGCAGTTCTTC. This encodes CASSQVGTSRYEQFF.